This T cell receptor beta chain appears in the sequencing data of a study of response to subunit inactivated influenza vaccine (dated by TCRdb to the late 2010s). Looking at the study overall: To follow how T cells responded to a trivalent subunit inactivated influenza vaccine, the researchers relied on deep quantitative profiling of the T cell receptor repertoire. Points the paper makes about the study in general: The authors proposed that each seasonal influenza vaccination may bring in only a limited number of new T cells.

The CDR3 covers 18 residues, taking in both the cysteine and the phenylalanine. This entry keeps only the CDR3 DNA: 54 bases, framed from base 1. V sheds 0 bases and J sheds 0 bases, leaving 16 bases between their ends. The germline V gene yields SGHRS for CDR1 and YFSETQ for CDR2. This clonotype was detected ten times or more. Its antigen remains unidentified. Per-nucleotide qualities are absent, and no much larger clonotype sits a single base away. Libraries were prepared through RT-PCR. The data were produced on an Illumina HiSeq 2500. TCRdb handled the public reads itself, with Q25 trimming in fastp and clone calling in MiXCR, and kept productive beta chains. Identical CDR3 protein sequences are pooled into one entry, listed with their most common genes and DNA. The sample table holds more than 150,000 distinct CDR3 sequences, of which around 9.2% were seen once. The ten largest clonotypes hold under 13% of the sample.

The clonotype originates from a man aged 45-65 years who received an inactivated influenza vaccine. Donor details come from another sample of the same person, matched by shared clones. Sequencing was performed on non-naive T cells sorted from PBMCs, taken on the day of vaccination. The sample's cell subset or site label is to be understood as: memory T cell fraction. The chain couples TRBV5-1 to TRBJ2-1; 5 matching bases give a weak D call of TRBD2. In nucleotides, the sequence is TGCGCCAGCAGCTTGGGTCCCTGGACTGACCCCTCCTACAATGAGCAGTTCTTC. This encodes CASSLGPWTDPSYNEQFF.